A few counts support the clone carrying this TCR beta chain. Its antigen is still unknown. These data originate in a study of T cells after yellow fever vaccination. Study-wide background: Preparation of fractions with low cell numbers was performed using SMART-Seq v4 Ultra Low Input. General observations from the study: FACS-sorted repertoires could harbor abundant contaminating bulk-population clonotypes.

Each CDR3 protein gets one entry after TCRdb re-called the 5' RACE reads with MiXCR. The sample has just under 600,000 distinct CDR3 sequences; roughly 12% are singletons. Germline lookup yields CDR1 SGHNT and CDR2 YYREEE (reference sequence). The CDR3 contains 14 residues. Trimming shortened V by 4 bases and J by 4 bases, and 15 bases separated the two germline ends. The sample here was PBMCs, taken on the day of the yellow fever booster vaccination. The chain carries TRBV5-4 and TRBJ2-7; TRBD1 might be the D (5 bases). The sequence was obtained from a man aged 30 to 45 who received the YFV17D yellow fever vaccine. In nucleotides, the CDR3 is TGTGCCAGCAGCCCCACAGGATTCGGGTACGAGCAGTACTTC. Its translation is CASSPTGFGYEQYF. The complete variable domain, with remaining parts taken from reference TRBV5-4 and TRBJ2-7, reads ETGVTQSPTHLIKTRGQQVTLRCSSQSGHNTVSWYQQALGQGPQFIFQYYREEENGRGNFPPRFSGLQFPNYSSELNVNALELDDSALYLCASSPTGFGYEQYFGPGTRLTVT.